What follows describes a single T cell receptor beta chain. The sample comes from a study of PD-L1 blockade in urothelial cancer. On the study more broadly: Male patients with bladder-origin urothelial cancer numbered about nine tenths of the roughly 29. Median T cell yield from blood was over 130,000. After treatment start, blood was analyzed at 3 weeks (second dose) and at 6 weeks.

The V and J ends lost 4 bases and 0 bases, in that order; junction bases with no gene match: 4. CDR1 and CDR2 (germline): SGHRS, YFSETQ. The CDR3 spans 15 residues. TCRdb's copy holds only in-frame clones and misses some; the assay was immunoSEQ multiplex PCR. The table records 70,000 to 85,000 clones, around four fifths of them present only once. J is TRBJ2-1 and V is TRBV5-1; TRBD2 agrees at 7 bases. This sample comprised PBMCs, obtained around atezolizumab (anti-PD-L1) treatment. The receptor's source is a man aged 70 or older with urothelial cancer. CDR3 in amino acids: CASSPGLGSYNEQFF. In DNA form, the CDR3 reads TGCGCCAGCAGCCCCGGACTAGGCTCCTACAATGAGCAGTTCTTC.